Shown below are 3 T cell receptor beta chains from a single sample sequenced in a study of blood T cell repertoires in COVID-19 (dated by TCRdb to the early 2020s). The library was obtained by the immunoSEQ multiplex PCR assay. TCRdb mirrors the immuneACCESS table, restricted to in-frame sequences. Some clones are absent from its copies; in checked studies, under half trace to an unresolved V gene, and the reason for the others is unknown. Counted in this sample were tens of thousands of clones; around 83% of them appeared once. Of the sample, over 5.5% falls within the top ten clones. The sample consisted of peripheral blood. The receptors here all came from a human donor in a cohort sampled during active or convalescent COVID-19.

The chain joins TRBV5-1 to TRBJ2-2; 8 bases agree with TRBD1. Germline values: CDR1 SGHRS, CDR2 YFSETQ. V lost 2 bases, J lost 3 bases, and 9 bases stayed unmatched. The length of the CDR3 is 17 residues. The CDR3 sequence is CASSFQDRDRHTGELFF. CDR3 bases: TGCGCCAGCAGCTTTCAGGACAGGGATCGACACACCGGGGAGCTGTTTTTT.

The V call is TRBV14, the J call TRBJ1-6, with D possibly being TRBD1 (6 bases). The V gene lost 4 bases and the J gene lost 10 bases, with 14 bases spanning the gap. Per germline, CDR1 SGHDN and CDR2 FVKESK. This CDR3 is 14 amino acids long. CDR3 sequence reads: CASSPRQAGSPLHF. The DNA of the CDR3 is TGTGCCAGCAGCCCCCGACAGGCAGGATCACCCCTCCACTTT.

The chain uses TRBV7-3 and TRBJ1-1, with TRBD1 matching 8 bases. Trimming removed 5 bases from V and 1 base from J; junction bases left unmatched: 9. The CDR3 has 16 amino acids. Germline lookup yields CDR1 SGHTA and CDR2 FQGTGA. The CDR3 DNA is TGTGCCAGCAGCAGCGGACAGGGCACAAAGAACACTGAAGCTTTCTTT. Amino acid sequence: CASSSGQGTKNTEAFF.